This T cell receptor beta chain originates from a study of T cells in localized non-small cell lung cancer. Germline CDR1 KGHSH, CDR2 LQKENI. Trimming removed 4 bases from V and 2 bases from J; junction bases left unmatched: 4. This CDR3 contains 14 residues. The assay was immunoSEQ multiplex PCR, and TCRdb's table has in-frame clones only and misses some. The repertoire consists of approximately 88,000 clones, with approximately 91% occurring once and the leading ten covering roughly 4.3%. With regard to this clone: The antigen is not known.

The study's findings and limits: Measurement of T cell clonality placed uninvolved adjacent lung highest, above the level in tumor.

The TCR comes from a woman aged 35-75 years with stage II squamous cell lung carcinoma. This sample comprised PBMCs, obtained before any cancer treatment. The chain employs TRBV18 and TRBJ2-7, with 8 bases that match TRBD1. The CDR3 nucleotides read TGTGCCAGCTCACAAGGACAGGGACCCTACGAGCAGTACTTC. This encodes CASSQGQGPYEQYF.